Presented here are 13 T cell receptor beta chains from one specimen sequenced in a study of T cell changes during pregnancy in multiple sclerosis. Assay: immunoSEQ multiplex PCR; the TCRdb copy retains only in-frame clones and omits some. Here the sample spans tens of thousands of clones, nearly 90% being singletons. The sample was CD4+ T cells from peripheral blood mononuclear cells, taken in the third trimester of pregnancy. The receptors here all came from a female donor in good health, enrolled as a control in a pregnancy study.

This chain links TRBV7-9 with TRBJ1-5; D is ambiguous. The CDR3 covers 15 residues. Trimming took 1 base from V and 0 from J, leaving 7 bases between them. Germline CDR1 is SEHNR and CDR2 is FQNEAQ (reference sequence). The CDR3 is CASSLGENSNQPQHF. Here the CDR3 DNA reads TGTGCCAGCAGCTTAGGGGAGAATAGCAATCAGCCCCAGCATTTT. Full variable domain (remainder filled in from reference TRBV7-9 and TRBJ1-5): DTGVSQNPRHKITKRGQNVTFRCDPISEHNRLYWYRQTLGQGPEFLTYFQNEAQLEKSRLLSDRFSAERPKGSFSTLEIQRTEQGDSAMYLCASSLGENSNQPQHFGDGTRLSIL.

The V call is TRBV5-4, the J call TRBJ1-1; TRBD1 matches at 10 bases. V was pared by 4 bases and J by 2 bases, with 2 bases of the junction left unmatched. The CDR3 sequence is 14 residues long. Germline CDR1 is SGHNT and CDR2 is YYREEE (reference sequence). Written as DNA, the CDR3 is TGTGCCAGCAGCGGGACAGGGGAAAACACTGAAGCTTTCTTT. Translated, it gives CASSGTGENTEAFF.

This chain connects TRBV6-1 to TRBJ2-1, with D possibly TRBD2 on 5 matching bases. CDR1 is MNHNS and CDR2 is SASEGT in the germline V gene. The CDR3 length is 16 residues. Trimming stripped 4 bases from V and 4 bases from J, with 17 bases between. The CDR3 DNA sequence: TGTGCCAGCAGTGCACCCCGGACTTTGAGGTACAATGAGCAGTTCTTC. It yields the protein CASSAPRTLRYNEQFF.

The rearrangement uses TRBV28 and TRBJ1-5; 9 bases align to TRBD1. The CDR3 covers 15 residues. Germline CDR1 is MDHEN and CDR2 is SYDVKM. The trim removed 4 bases at V and 6 bases at J, leaving 7 bases unmatched. The CDR3 sequence: CASSWGDRDRQPQHF. The CDR3 DNA follows: TGTGCCAGCAGTTGGGGGGACAGGGACCGTCAGCCCCAGCATTTT. Looking up the rest from reference TRBV28 and TRBJ1-5 gives the full variable domain: DVKVTQSSRYLVKRTGEKVFLECVQDMDHENMFWYRQDPGLGLRLIYFSYDVKMKEKGDIPEGYSVSREKKERFSLILESASTNQTSMYLCASSWGDRDRQPQHFGDGTRLSIL.

This chain connects TRBV7-9 to TRBJ2-1; D gene unclear. V shed 5 bases and J shed 4 bases, with 18 bases lying between them. The germline V gene has CDR1 SEHNR and CDR2 FQNEAQ (reference sequence). The CDR3 length is 16 residues. Here the CDR3 reads CASSPPGVVGYNEQFF. In DNA, the CDR3 is TGTGCCAGCAGCCCGCCCGGTGTGGTTGGTTACAATGAGCAGTTCTTC.

The chain has TRBV5-1 and TRBJ2-7; 8 bases align to TRBD1. The germline gives CDR1 SGHRS, CDR2 YFSETQ. The V and J ends lost 3 bases and 3 bases, in that order; junction bases with no gene match: 2. The CDR3 has 13 amino acids. The CDR3 reads CASSWGQDYEQYF. Here the CDR3 DNA reads TGCGCCAGCAGCTGGGGACAGGACTACGAGCAGTACTTC.

The CDR3, as DNA: TGTGCCTGGAGTGAGGACAGGGGGCGAAATCAGCCCCAGCATTTT. This translates into CAWSEDRGRNQPQHF. The chain uses TRBV30 and TRBJ1-5, with 11 nucleotides matching TRBD1. CDR3 size: 15 residues. CDR1 GTSNPN and CDR2 SVGIG come from the germline V gene (reference sequence). With 1 base clipped from V and 4 bases from J, the junction kept 3 bases outside the gene matches.

V and J are TRBV2 and TRBJ2-1; TRBD2 matches at 7 bases. The CDR3 is 16 residues long. Germline values: CDR1 SNHLY, CDR2 FYNNEI. After removal of 7 bases from V and 0 bases from J, the junction contained 9 bases not matched to a gene. The DNA of the CDR3 is TGTGCCAGCACCGAGGATGGCGGGAGCTCCTACAATGAGCAGTTCTTC. It encodes CASTEDGGSSYNEQFF.

The chain uses TRBV7-2 and TRBJ2-1; tentative D call: TRBD2 (5 bases). V lost 1 base and J lost 7, with 17 bases in between. The CDR3 has 16 amino acids. Germline-derived CDR1 and CDR2 are SGHTA and FQGNSA. CDR3 sequence: CASSLVSLASINEQFF. In DNA form, the CDR3 reads TGTGCCAGCAGCTTAGTGTCCCTAGCATCGATAAATGAGCAGTTCTTC. Full variable domain (rest looked up from reference TRBV7-2 and TRBJ2-1): GAGVSQSPSNKVTEKGKDVELRCDPISGHTALYWYRQSLGQGLEFLIYFQGNSAPDKSGLPSDRFSAERTGGSVSTLTIQRTQQEDSAVYLCASSLVSLASINEQFFGPGTRLTVL.

The V and J genes are TRBV29-1 and TRBJ1-1, with 8 nucleotides matching TRBD1. CDR3 length equals 10 residues. Per the germline V gene, CDR1 is SQVTM and CDR2 is ANQGSEA. Germline trimming cut 5 bases from V and 10 bases from J; bases unmatched to any gene: 3. In nucleotides, the CDR3 is TGCAGCGTTACCAGGGGGCTAGCTTTCTTT. Its translation: CSVTRGLAFF.

The rearrangement links TRBV4-3 to TRBJ2-1; D is perhaps TRBD2 (5 bases). Trimming removed 1 base at V and 0 bases at J, with 10 bases between. The CDR3 is 16 residues long. Germline CDR1 is LGHNA and CDR2 is YSLEER. The CDR3 loop reads CASSQAPGSSYNEQFF. CDR3 bases: TGCGCCAGCAGCCAAGCCCCGGGGAGCTCCTACAATGAGCAGTTCTTC.

V gene TRBV4-1 combines with J gene TRBJ1-1; D not certain. Germline values: CDR1 MGHRA, CDR2 YSYEKL. The CDR3 has 14 amino acids. V shed 2 bases and J shed 0 bases, with 7 bases lying between them. The CDR3 here is CASSQLEMNTEAFF. CDR3 nucleotides: TGCGCCAGCAGCCAATTAGAAATGAACACTGAAGCTTTCTTT.

This clone was picked up one time. The chain uses TRBV4-1 and TRBJ1-5; 7 positions match TRBD1. The CDR3 contains 15 residues. Germline-derived CDR1 and CDR2 are MGHRA and YSYEKL. Trimming cost V 3 bases and J 4 bases; bases outside gene matches: 6. CDR3 nucleotides: TGCGCCAGCAGCCACGTCGACAGGGTAAATCAGCCCCAGCATTTT. Translated: CASSHVDRVNQPQHF.